Presented here are 25 T cell receptor beta chains from one specimen sequenced in a study of glioma-infiltrating T cells. Using RNA template, CDR3s of TCR alpha and beta were amplified with iRepertoire arm-PCR. TCRdb reprocessed the multiplex PCR reads via MiXCR and lists one record per CDR3 protein. The sample has some 130,000 distinct CDR3 sequences; 24% are singletons. Specimen: glioma tissue, nonneoplastic brain tissue, or PBMCs (not recorded which). These receptor sequences come from a human donor with low-grade glioma or glioblastoma, undergoing nonglioma brain surgery, or in good health (not recorded which).

This clonotype was seen only a few times. The rearrangement joins TRBV20-1 to TRBJ1-5, with TRBD1 matching over 7 bases. V dropped 3 bases and J dropped 0; count of bases not matched to a gene: 8. CDR3 length equals 16 residues. Germline values: CDR1 DFQATT, CDR2 SNEGSKA (reference sequence). The CDR3 region has the DNA TGCAGTGCTAGGTCCGGGACAGATTATAGCAATCAGCCCCAGCATTTT. Protein sequence: CSARSGTDYSNQPQHF.

This chain links TRBV3-1 with TRBJ2-1; D may match TRBD1 or TRBD2 (5 bases each). Germline assignment: CDR1 LGHDT and CDR2 YNNKEL (reference sequence). The CDR3 runs to 14 residues. V lost 3 bases to trimming and J lost 5 bases, with 11 bases between them. The CDR3 DNA reads TGTGCCAGCAGCCAGGCCGGGGCCGACAATGAGCAGTTCTTC. Its protein product is CASSQAGADNEQFF.

This chain uses TRBV11-1 with TRBJ2-7; D is perhaps TRBD1 or TRBD2 (5 bases each). Trimming took 5 bases from V and 1 from J, leaving 12 bases between them. The CDR3 length is 14 residues. Germline CDR1 reads SGHAT; CDR2 reads FQDESV (reference sequence). CDR3 region: CASSRGVRSYEQYV. The DNA for the CDR3 is TGTGCCAGCAGCCGAGGGGTCCGGTCCTACGAGCAGTACGTC.

This chain connects TRBV11-2 to TRBJ1-4, with TRBD1 matching over 8 bases. V shed 3 bases, J shed 3 bases, and the junction held 6 bases outside the gene matches. Germline V CDR1 and CDR2: SGHAT, FQNNGV. The CDR3 length is 16 residues. The CDR3 loop reads CASSFYRQGPNEKLFF. The CDR3 DNA is TGTGCCAGCAGCTTTTACCGACAGGGGCCTAATGAAAAACTGTTTTTT.

This clonotype was observed at least ten times. The V gene is TRBV20-1, the J gene TRBJ2-1; 8 bases are shared with TRBD2. This CDR3 spans 14 amino acids. Germline CDR1 DFQATT, CDR2 SNEGSKA (reference sequence). Losses at the gene ends were 5 bases for V and 7 bases for J; bases not matched to a gene: 10. The CDR3 DNA sequence: TGCAGTGCTGACCGGGGGGGGGCCCCGAATGAGCAGTTCTTC. Translating it yields CSADRGGAPNEQFF.

This clonotype was recorded at least ten times. J is TRBJ2-1 and V is TRBV7-9, with D maybe TRBD1 (6 bases). The germline CDR1 and CDR2 sequences are SEHNR and FQNEAQ (reference sequence). Trimming removed 5 bases from V and 8 bases from J, with 19 bases in between. CDR3 length: 15 residues. The CDR3 DNA is TGTGCCAGCAGCCCGCCGCCGGGACATACCCATGAGCAGTTCTTC. It translates to CASSPPPGHTHEQFF.

V usage is TRBV7-3 and J usage is TRBJ1-6; D perhaps matches TRBD1 (6 bases). The CDR3 sequence is 14 residues long. The germline V gene has CDR1 SGHTA and CDR2 FQGTGA. The V gene lost 6 bases and the J gene lost 10 bases, with 16 bases spanning the gap. CDR3 DNA sequence: TGTGCCAGCAGTCACTTGGGGGGCAGGTCACCCCTCCACTTT. Translating gives CASSHLGGRSPLHF.

This clonotype was observed many times. CDR3 sequence (DNA): TGTGCCAGCAGTTTACTCGCCACAGCCTACGAGCAGTACGTC. Translating it yields CASSLLATAYEQYV. The gene calls are TRBV6-2 or TRBV6-3 and TRBJ2-7, with D unresolved. The CDR3 extends over 14 amino acids. The V and J ends lost 4 bases and 2 bases respectively, with 12 bases between them. The germline CDR1 and CDR2 sequences are MNHEY and SVGEGT.

The gene calls are TRBV15 and TRBJ1-2; D remains unclear. CDR3 size: 14 residues. Germline V CDR1 and CDR2: LNHNV, YYDKDF (reference sequence). The V end was cut by 4 bases, the J end by 3 bases, with 12 bases between. The CDR3 here is CATSTPGQDYGYTF. The CDR3 nucleotides are TGTGCCACCAGCACACCCGGGCAGGACTATGGCTACACCTTC.

The sample holds a few counts of this clonotype. The V and J genes are TRBV27 and TRBJ1-2; TRBD1 might be the D (6 bases). The CDR3 sequence is 15 residues long. Germline CDR1 reads MNHEY; CDR2 reads SMNVEV (reference sequence). Trimming cost V 5 bases and J 4 bases, with 17 bases left between them. CDR3 bases: TGTGCCAGCAGTCCCATTGGAGGGGGGGTCTATGGCTACACCTTC. This translates into CASSPIGGGVYGYTF.

This clonotype was seen many times. As DNA, the CDR3 is TGTGCCAGCAGCAAAGCCACCGGGGAGCTGTTTTTT. Amino acids: CASSKATGELFF. V is TRBV3-1 and J is TRBJ2-2, with no clear D. Between the trimmed V and J ends, which lost 5 bases and 4 bases, there was a span of 5 bases. The CDR3 is made up of 12 amino acids. Per germline, CDR1 LGHDT and CDR2 YNNKEL (reference sequence).

Comment on this clonotype: Possible read error: a much larger clone is one base away. The CDR3 DNA reads as TGCAGTGCTTTCCGGGACAGGGTCAGTTCACCCCTCCACTTT. Protein: CSAFRDRVSSPLHF. V is TRBV20-1 and J is TRBJ1-6; TRBD1 matches at 9 bases. V trimming: 5 bases; J trimming: 9 bases; junction bases outside the gene matches: 8. Germline V gene sequence: CDR1 DFQATT, CDR2 SNEGSKA (reference sequence). The CDR3 is 14 residues long.

This clonotype showed up many times. The CDR3 is CSARDLYLGQLPHF. As DNA, the CDR3 is TGCAGTGCTAGAGATCTCTACTTGGGGCAGCTCCCCCACTTT. The J gene is TRBJ1-6, the V gene TRBV20-1, with D possibly matching TRBD1 (5 bases). Germline CDR1 is DFQATT and CDR2 is SNEGSKA (reference sequence). Trimming shortened V by 0 bases and J by 18 bases, and 21 bases separated the two germline ends. The CDR3 is 14 amino acids.

This clonotype was seen more than once but under ten times. This chain uses TRBV24-1 with TRBJ2-1, with a weak D call TRBD2 (6 bases). V was trimmed by 8 bases and J by 9 bases, leaving 16 bases between them. The CDR3 is 13 amino acids. CDR1 and CDR2 from the germline V gene are KGHDR and SFDVKD. CDR3 sequence: CATIGTAFGEQFF. CDR3 coding DNA: TGTGCCACCATCGGGACTGCATTCGGTGAGCAGTTCTTC.

The chain is built from TRBV5-1 and TRBJ2-3; no clear D. This CDR3 comprises 13 residues. V lost 4 bases and J 4 bases, leaving 10 bases between the germline ends. The germline V gene has CDR1 SGHRS and CDR2 YFSETQ. CDR3 DNA: TGCGCCAGCAGCAAAACAGACCCAGATACGCAGTATTTT. Translating it yields CASSKTDPDTQYF.

This clonotype showed up many times. The V call is TRBV28, the J call TRBJ2-3; 8 bases match TRBD2. V gave up 4 bases and J gave up 4 bases; unmatched junction bases: 10. Germline V gene lookup returns CDR1 MDHEN and CDR2 SYDVKM. The CDR3 runs 16 residues. The CDR3 is CASSSLPGLASDTQYF. As DNA, the CDR3 is TGTGCCAGCAGTTCTCTTCCCGGACTAGCCTCAGATACGCAGTATTTT.

There are many counts of this clonotype. The chain has TRBV20-1 and TRBJ1-2, with 8 bases matching TRBD1. V lost 6 bases to trimming and J lost 1 base; unmatched junction nucleotides: 10. Germline V CDR1 and CDR2: DFQATT, SNEGSKA (reference sequence). The CDR3 has 15 residues. The chain's CDR3 is CSAPIQGAGNYGYTF. The CDR3 DNA reads as TGCAGTGCCCCTATTCAGGGGGCGGGTAACTATGGCTACACCTTC.

This clonotype came up a few times. CDR3 in amino acids: CASSDVTGSTDTQYF. CDR3 in DNA: TGTGCCAGCAGTGACGTGACAGGGAGCACAGATACGCAGTATTTT. J is TRBJ2-3 and V is TRBV6-4, with 7 bases identical to TRBD1. The CDR3 covers 15 residues. Losses at the gene ends were 2 bases for V and 0 bases for J; bases not matched to a gene: 2. Germline lookup yields CDR1 MRHNA and CDR2 SNTAGT.

The chain uses TRBV5-1 and TRBJ2-5; 8 bases match TRBD1. Germline trimming cut 3 bases from V and 7 bases from J; bases unmatched to any gene: 5. CDR1 is SGHRS and CDR2 is YFSETQ in the germline V gene. The length of the CDR3 is 13 residues. For the CDR3, the DNA is TGCGCCAGCAGCTCCTCACAGGGGGGGACCCAGTACTTC. This gives the protein CASSSSQGGTQYF.

J is TRBJ1-2 and V is TRBV5-1; no reliable D call. Per germline, CDR1 SGHRS and CDR2 YFSETQ. CDR3 length: 13 amino acids. Trimming stripped 3 bases from V and 14 bases from J, with 20 bases between. The CDR3: CASSSYTGSGETF. The CDR3 nucleotides read TGCGCCAGCAGCTCCTACACGGGAAGTGGCGAGACCTTC.

This clonotype was recorded many times. The chain has TRBV6-6 and TRBJ2-3; D remains unclear. This CDR3 has 15 residues. The V gene's germline CDR1 is MNHNY and CDR2 SVGAGI (reference sequence). V was clipped by 0 bases and J by 0 bases, with 7 bases between them. CDR3 coding DNA: TGTGCCAGCAGTTACTCGACCTACAGCACAGATACGCAGTATTTT. As protein: CASSYSTYSTDTQYF.

This clonotype was seen a few times. The rearrangement joins TRBV7-9 to TRBJ1-5, with 7 positions matching TRBD1. V dropped 5 bases and J dropped 6; count of bases not matched to a gene: 10. Germline V gene lookup returns CDR1 SEHNR and CDR2 FQNEAQ (reference sequence). The CDR3 is 15 amino acids. For the CDR3, the DNA is TGTGCCAGCAGCATTTCAGAGGGGGCCAGTCAGCCCCAGCATTTT. Protein sequence: CASSISEGASQPQHF.

Of note for this clonotype: A single base separates this from a much larger clone, so it may be a read error. The chain has TRBV6-2 or TRBV6-3 and TRBJ2-1; tentative D call: TRBD1 (5 bases). This CDR3 region has 14 residues. Germline V gene data show CDR1 as MNHEY and CDR2 as SVGEGT. The CDR3 region is CASRDNHRLNEQLF. Written as DNA, the CDR3 is TGTGCCAGCAGGGACAATCATCGGTTGAATGAGCAGCTCTTC.

This clonotype has only a few counts. CDR3 sequence: CASSLRTSGGLNEQFF. DNA for the CDR3: TGTGCCAGCAGCCTTCGGACTAGCGGGGGTCTCAATGAGCAGTTCTTC. The rearrangement uses TRBV7-8 and TRBJ2-1, with 13 bases identical to TRBD2. The V and J ends lost 5 bases and 6 bases, in that order; junction bases with no gene match: 7. The germline V gene has CDR1 SGHVS and CDR2 FQNEAQ. The CDR3 is 16 residues long.

This clonotype was counted a few times. The rearrangement joins TRBV6-1 to TRBJ2-7; 9 bases map to TRBD2. With 5 bases clipped from V and 0 bases from J, the junction kept 2 bases outside the gene matches. The CDR3 totals 14 residues. Germline lookup yields CDR1 MNHNS and CDR2 SASEGT. CDR3 nucleotides: TGTGCCAGCAGTCGCGGGGGGGACTCCTACGAGCAGTACGTC. Protein product: CASSRGGDSYEQYV.